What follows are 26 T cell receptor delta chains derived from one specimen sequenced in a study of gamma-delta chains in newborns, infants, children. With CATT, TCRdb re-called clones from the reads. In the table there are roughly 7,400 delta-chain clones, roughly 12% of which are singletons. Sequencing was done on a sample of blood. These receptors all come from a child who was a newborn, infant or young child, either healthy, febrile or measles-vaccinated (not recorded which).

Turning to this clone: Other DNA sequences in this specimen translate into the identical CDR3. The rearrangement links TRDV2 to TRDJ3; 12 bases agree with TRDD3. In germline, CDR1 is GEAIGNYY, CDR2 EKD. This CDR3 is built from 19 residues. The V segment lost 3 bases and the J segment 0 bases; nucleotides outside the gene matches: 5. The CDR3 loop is CACDVLGDTRSWDTRQMFF. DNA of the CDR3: TGTGCCTGTGACGTACTGGGGGATACCCGCTCCTGGGACACCCGACAGATGTTTTTC.

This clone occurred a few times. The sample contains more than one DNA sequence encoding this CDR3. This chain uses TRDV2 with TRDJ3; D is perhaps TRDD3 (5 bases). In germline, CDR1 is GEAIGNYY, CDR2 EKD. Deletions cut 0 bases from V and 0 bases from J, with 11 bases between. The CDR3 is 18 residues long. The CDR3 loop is CACDTGGASSWDTRQMFF. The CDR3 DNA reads TGTGCCTGTGACACCGGGGGGGCCAGCTCCTGGGACACCCGACAGATGTTTTTC.

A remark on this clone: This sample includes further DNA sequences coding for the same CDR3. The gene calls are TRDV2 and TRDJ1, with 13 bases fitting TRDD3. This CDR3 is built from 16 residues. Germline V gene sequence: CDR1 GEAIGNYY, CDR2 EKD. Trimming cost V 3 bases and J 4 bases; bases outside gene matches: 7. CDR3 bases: TGTGCCTGTGACCACGTACTGGGGGATACGGTCGATAAACTCATCTTT. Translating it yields CACDHVLGDTVDKLIF.

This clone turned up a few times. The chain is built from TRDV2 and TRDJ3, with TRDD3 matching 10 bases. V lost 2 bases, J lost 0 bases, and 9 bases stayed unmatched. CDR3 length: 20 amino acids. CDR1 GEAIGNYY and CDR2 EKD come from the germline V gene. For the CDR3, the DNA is TGTGCCTGTGACAATACTGGGGGATCTTCTTTCTCCTGGGACACCCGACAGATGTTTTTC. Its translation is CACDNTGGSSFSWDTRQMFF.

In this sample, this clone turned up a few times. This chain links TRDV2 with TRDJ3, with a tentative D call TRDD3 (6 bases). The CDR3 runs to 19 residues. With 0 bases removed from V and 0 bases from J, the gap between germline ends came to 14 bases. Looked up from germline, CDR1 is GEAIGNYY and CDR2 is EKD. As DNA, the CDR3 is TGTGCCTGTGACACCTGGGGGTTTCTGAGCTCCTGGGACACCCGACAGATGTTTTTC. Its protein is CACDTWGFLSSWDTRQMFF.

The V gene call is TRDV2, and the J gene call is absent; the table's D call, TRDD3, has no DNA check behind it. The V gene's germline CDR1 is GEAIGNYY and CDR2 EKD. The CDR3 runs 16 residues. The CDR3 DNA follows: TGTGCCTGTGACACGGTACTAGGGGAGACAACCGATAAAATCATCTTT. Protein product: CACDTVLGETTDKIIF.

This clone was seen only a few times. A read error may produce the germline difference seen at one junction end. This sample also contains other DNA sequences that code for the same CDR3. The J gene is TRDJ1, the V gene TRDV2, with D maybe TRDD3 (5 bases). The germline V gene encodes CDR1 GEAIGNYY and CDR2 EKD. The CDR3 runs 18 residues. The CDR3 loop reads CACDTVEGGLAVADKLIF. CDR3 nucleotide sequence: TGTGCCTGTGACACCGTCGAGGGGGGCCTCGCTGTTGCCGATAAGCTCATCTTT.

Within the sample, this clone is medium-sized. CDR3 protein: CACDRLITGGPRTDKLIF. CDR3 DNA: TGTGCCTGTGACCGCCTTATTACTGGGGGACCCCGCACCGATAAACTCATCTTT. This sequence joins TRDV2 and TRDJ1, with 9 bases matching TRDD3. The germline V gene has CDR1 GEAIGNYY and CDR2 EKD. The CDR3 spans 18 residues. V lost 3 bases, J lost 1 base, and 14 bases stayed unmatched.

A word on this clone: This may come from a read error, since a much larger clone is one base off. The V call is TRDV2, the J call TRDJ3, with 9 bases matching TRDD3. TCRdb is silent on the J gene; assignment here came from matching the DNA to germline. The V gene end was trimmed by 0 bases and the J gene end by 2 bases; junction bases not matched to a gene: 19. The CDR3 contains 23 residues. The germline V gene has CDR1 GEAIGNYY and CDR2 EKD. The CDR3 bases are TGTGCCTGTGACACCCTCTCTACTGGGGGAGCGGGAACCGAAACCTGGGACACCCGACAGATGTTTTTC. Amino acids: CACDTLSTGGAGTETWDTRQMFF.

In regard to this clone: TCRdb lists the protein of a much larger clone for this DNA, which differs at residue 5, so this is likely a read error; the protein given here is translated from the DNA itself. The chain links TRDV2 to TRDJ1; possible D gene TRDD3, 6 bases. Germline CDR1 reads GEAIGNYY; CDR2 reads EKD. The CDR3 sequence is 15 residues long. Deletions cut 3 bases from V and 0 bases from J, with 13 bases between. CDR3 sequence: CACDPVGGNTDKLIF. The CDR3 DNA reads TGTGCCTGTGACCCGGTGGGGGGCAACACCGATAAACTCATCTTT.

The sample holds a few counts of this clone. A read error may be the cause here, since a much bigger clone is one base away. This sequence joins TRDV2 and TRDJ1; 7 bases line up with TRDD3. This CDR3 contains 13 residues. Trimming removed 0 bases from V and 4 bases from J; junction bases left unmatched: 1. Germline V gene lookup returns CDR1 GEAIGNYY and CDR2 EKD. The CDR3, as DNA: TGTGCCTGTGACACCTGGGGGAACGATAAACTCATCTTT. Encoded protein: CACDTWGNDKLIF.

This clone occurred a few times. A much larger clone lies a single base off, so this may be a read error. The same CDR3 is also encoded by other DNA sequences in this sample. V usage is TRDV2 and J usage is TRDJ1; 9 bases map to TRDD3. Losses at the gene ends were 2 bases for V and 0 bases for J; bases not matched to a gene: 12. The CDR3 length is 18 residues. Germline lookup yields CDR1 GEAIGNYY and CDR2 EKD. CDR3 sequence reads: CACDKLVLGDHYTDKLIF. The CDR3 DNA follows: TGTGCCTGTGACAAACTAGTGCTGGGGGATCATTACACCGATAAACTCATCTTT.

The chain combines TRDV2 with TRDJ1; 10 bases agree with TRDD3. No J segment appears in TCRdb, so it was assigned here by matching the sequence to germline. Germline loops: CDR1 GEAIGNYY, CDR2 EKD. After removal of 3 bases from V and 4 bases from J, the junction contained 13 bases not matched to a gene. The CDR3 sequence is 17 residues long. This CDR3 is CACDEVLGDQYNDKLIF. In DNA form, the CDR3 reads TGTGCCTGTGACGAAGTACTGGGGGATCAATACAACGATAAACTCATCTTT.

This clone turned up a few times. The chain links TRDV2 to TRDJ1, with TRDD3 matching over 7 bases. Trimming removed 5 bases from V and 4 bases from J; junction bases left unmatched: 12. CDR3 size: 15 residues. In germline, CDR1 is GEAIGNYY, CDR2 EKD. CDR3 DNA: TGTGCCTGTGCTCACCTGGGGGCTCCGGGCGATAAACTCATCTTT. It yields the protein CACAHLGAPGDKLIF.

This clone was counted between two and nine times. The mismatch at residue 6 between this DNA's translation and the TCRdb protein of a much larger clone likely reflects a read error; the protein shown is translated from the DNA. The CDR3, as DNA: TGTGCCTGTGACCCGGCCGGACTGGGGGATACCGATAAACTCATCTTT. As protein: CACDPAGLGDTDKLIF. The rearrangement uses TRDV2 and TRDJ1; 10 bases are a match to TRDD3. V shed 3 bases, J shed 2 bases, and the junction held 8 bases outside the gene matches. CDR1 is GEAIGNYY and CDR2 is EKD in the germline V gene. The CDR3 has 16 amino acids.

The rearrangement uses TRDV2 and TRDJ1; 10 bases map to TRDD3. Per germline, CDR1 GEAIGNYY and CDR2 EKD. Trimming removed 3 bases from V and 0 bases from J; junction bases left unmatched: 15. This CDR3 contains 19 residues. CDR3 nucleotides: TGTGCCTGTGACTCCATTGGGAATGGGGGATACCGGTACACCGATAAACTCATCTTT. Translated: CACDSIGNGGYRYTDKLIF.

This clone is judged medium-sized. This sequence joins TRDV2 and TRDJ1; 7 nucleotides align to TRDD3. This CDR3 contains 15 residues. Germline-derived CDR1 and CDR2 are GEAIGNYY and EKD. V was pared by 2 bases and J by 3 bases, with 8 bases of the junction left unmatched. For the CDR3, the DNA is TGTGCCTGTGACATTTTGCTGGGGGGCCCCGATAAACTCATCTTT. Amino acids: CACDILLGGPDKLIF.

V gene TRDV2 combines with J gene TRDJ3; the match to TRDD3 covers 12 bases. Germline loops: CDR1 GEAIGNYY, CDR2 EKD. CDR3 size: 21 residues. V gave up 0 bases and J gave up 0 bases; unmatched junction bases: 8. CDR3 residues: CACDTATTGGYPSWDTRQMFF. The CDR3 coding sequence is TGTGCCTGTGACACCGCGACTACTGGGGGATACCCCTCCTGGGACACCCGACAGATGTTTTTC.

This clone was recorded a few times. Here the CDR3 reads CACDKLGDTPWDTRQMFF. The CDR3 nucleotides read TGTGCCTGTGACAAACTGGGGGATACGCCCTGGGACACCCGACAGATGTTTTTC. The rearrangement links TRDV2 to TRDJ3; 13 bases match TRDD3. The CDR3 has 18 amino acids. V lost 2 bases and J lost 2; bases outside the gene matches: 2. Germline V gives CDR1 GEAIGNYY, CDR2 EKD.

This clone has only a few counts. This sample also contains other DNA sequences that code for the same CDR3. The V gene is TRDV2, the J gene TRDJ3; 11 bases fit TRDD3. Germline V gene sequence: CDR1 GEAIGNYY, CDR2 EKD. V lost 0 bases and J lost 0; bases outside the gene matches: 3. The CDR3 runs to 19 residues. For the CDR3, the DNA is TGTGCCTGTGACACCGCTGGGGGATACAGCTCCTGGGACACCCGACAGATGTTTTTC. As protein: CACDTAGGYSSWDTRQMFF.

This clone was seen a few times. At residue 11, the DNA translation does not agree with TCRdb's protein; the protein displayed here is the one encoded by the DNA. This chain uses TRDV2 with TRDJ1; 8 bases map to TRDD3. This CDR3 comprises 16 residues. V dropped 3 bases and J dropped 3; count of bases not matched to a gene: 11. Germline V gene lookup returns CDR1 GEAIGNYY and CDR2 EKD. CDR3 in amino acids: CACDPLGAFYADKLIF. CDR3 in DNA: TGTGCCTGTGACCCACTGGGGGCCTTTTACGCCGATAAACTCATCTTT.

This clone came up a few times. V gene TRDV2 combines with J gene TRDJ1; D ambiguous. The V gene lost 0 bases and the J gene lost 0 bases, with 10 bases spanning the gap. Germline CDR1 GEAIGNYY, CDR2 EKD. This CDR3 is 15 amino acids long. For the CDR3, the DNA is TGTGCCTGTGACACCGTGGGAACCGACACCGATAAACTCATCTTT. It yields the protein CACDTVGTDTDKLIF.

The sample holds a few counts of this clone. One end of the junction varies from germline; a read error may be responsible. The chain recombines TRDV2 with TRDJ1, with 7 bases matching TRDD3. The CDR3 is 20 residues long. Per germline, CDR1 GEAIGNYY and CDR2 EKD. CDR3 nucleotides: TGTGCCTGTGACACCGTTGGCTTGGGGGACCTCCTCTTTCGGTATGATAGACTCATCTTT. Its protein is CACDTVGLGDLLFRYDRLIF.

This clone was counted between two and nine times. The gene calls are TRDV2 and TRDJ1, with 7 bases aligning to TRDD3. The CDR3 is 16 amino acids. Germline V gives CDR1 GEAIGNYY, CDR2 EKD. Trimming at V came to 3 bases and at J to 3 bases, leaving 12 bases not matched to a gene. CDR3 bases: TGTGCCTGTGACTCACTGGGGCCCTCCAGGTCCGATAAACTCATCTTT. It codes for CACDSLGPSRSDKLIF.

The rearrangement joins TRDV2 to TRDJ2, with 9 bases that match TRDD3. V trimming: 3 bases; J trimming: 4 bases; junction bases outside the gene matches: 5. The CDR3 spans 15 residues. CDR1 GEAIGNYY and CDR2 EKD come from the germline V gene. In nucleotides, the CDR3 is TGTGCCTGTGACCCACTGGGGGACCCGACAGCACAACTCTTCTTT. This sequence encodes CACDPLGDPTAQLFF.

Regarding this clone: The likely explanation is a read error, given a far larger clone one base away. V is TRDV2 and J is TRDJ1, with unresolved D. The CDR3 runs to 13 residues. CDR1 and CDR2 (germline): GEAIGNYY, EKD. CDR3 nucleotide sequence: TGTGCCCGTGACCCCCTGGACACCGATAAACTCATCTTT. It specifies CARDPLDTDKLIF.